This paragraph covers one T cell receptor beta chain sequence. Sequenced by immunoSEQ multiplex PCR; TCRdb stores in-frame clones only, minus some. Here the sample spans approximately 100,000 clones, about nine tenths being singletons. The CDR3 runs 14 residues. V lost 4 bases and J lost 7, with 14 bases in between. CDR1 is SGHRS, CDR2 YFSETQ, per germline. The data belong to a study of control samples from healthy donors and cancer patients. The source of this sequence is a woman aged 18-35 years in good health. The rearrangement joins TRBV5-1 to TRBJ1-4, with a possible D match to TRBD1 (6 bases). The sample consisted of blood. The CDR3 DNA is TGCGCCAGCAGCGAGCAGGGGCAGAGTGAAAAACTGTTTTTT. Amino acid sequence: CASSEQGQSEKLFF.